These T cell receptor beta chains were read from a single sample in a study of blood T cell repertoires in COVID-19. Sequencing was performed with immunoSEQ multiplex PCR; in TCRdb, only in-frame clones are kept and a portion is missing. The sample has 170,000 or so clones, over 75% seen once. Specimen: PBMCs or T cells enriched from blood (not recorded which). These receptors were obtained from a woman under 30 who had recovered from COVID-19. Both conserved end residues are part of each CDR3. The D gene is left open where the match is weak. The listing skips clone size in some rows; elsewhere it reads once, few, many or a size class.

d_call	j_call	clone_size	v_call	cdr3_nt	cdr3_aa
TRBD1	TRBJ2-2	.	TRBV6-5	TGTGCCAGCAGAGCCACAGGGGCCGGGGAGCTGTTTTTT	CASRATGAGELFF
.	TRBJ2-1	.	TRBV21-1	TGTGCCAGCAGCAAATTGGGTCGCGGTGAGCAGTTCTTC	CASSKLGRGEQFF
.	TRBJ1-4	.	TRBV19	TGTGCCAGTAGTATACCAGCAGGGCCCGCCGAAAAACTGTTTTTT	CASSIPAGPAEKLFF
TRBD2	TRBJ2-1	.	TRBV30	TGTGCCTGTTGTGGGAGGGACTCGCACAATGAGCAGTTCTTC	CACCGRDSHNEQFF
.	TRBJ2-5	.	TRBV18	TGTGCCAGCTCACCTCGAGAGACCCAGTACTTC	CASSPRETQYF
.	TRBJ2-7	.	TRBV28	TGTGCCAGCAGTTTAGCTAGCTGGAGCTCCTACGAGCAGTACTTC	CASSLASWSSYEQYF
.	TRBJ2-7	.	TRBV28	TGTGCCAGCAGTTTACCGGGAGCCCACGAGCAGTACTTC	CASSLPGAHEQYF
.	TRBJ1-2	.	TRBV12-3/TRBV12-4	TGTGCCAGCAGTCCTCAGGGGATGTATGGCTACACCTTC	CASSPQGMYGYTF
.	TRBJ1-1	.	TRBV6-5	TGTGCCAGCAGTTACTGGGCGGGGGCGAGGAACACTGAAGCTTTCTTT	CASSYWAGARNTEAFF
.	TRBJ2-7	.	TRBV29-1	TGCAGCGTTGGAGGGGGATACGAGCAGTACTTC	CSVGGGYEQYF
.	TRBJ2-7	.	TRBV19	TGTGCCAGTAGTATCTCTGGTGGCGGATCTTACGAGCAGTACTTC	CASSISGGGSYEQYF
TRBD1	TRBJ1-2	.	TRBV5-6	TGTGCCAGCAGCTTGTTACAGGGGGCGCGCTATGGCTACACCTTC	CASSLLQGARYGYTF
TRBD1	TRBJ1-5	once	TRBV7-9	TGTGCCAGCAGCCTCACAACAGGGGATCAGCCCCAGCATTTT	CASSLTTGDQPQHF
.	TRBJ2-7	once	TRBV18	TGTGCCAGCTCACCACCGGACAGTTCCTACGAGCAGTACTTC	CASSPPDSSYEQYF
.	TRBJ1-2	.	TRBV4-2	TGTGCCAGCAGCCAAGAAATGGCGGCGAACTATGGCTACACCTTC	CASSQEMAANYGYTF
TRBD2	TRBJ2-3	.	TRBV7-2	TGTGCCAGCAGCTGGTCTCTAGCGGGGGCGACGGATACGCAGTATTTT	CASSWSLAGATDTQYF
.	TRBJ1-1	.	TRBV28	TGTGCCAGCATGACACCTGAAGCTTTCTTT	CASMTPEAFF
.	TRBJ1-5	.	TRBV12-3/TRBV12-4	TGTGCCAGCAGTTTCGGACTTGGTCAGCCCCAGCATTTT	CASSFGLGQPQHF
.	TRBJ1-1	.	TRBV28	TGTGCCAGCACCAGTCGGGGCACTGAAGCTTTCTTT	CASTSRGTEAFF
.	TRBJ1-1	.	TRBV10-3	TGTGCCATCAGTTATTCTAGGGGCGAAGCTTTCTTT	CAISYSRGEAFF
TRBD1	TRBJ2-7	.	TRBV7-2	TGTGCCAGCAGCTTAGAAGGGACAGTCCTGTCTAAGCAGTACTTC	CASSLEGTVLSKQYF
TRBD2	TRBJ2-1	.	TRBV30	TGTGCCTGGAGTTTGGTAGCGGGGGGCGGGTTCTTC	CAWSLVAGGGFF
.	TRBJ2-7	once	TRBV7-2	TGTGCCAGCAGCTTAGGGGCAGGGAACTACGAGCAGTACTTC	CASSLGAGNYEQYF
TRBD2	TRBJ2-3	.	TRBV10-3	TGTGCCATCAGTGACGCGGGGGGGCGGACAGATACGCAGTATTTT	CAISDAGGRTDTQYF
.	TRBJ1-1	.	TRBV29-1	TGCAGCGTTGAAGAGGTGACAGGCTCGGACACTGAAGCTTTCTTT	CSVEEVTGSDTEAFF
.	TRBJ1-2	.	TRBV19	TGTGCCAGTAGTGATCTGCAGAACTATGGCTACACCTTC	CASSDLQNYGYTF
TRBD2	TRBJ2-7	.	TRBV6-5	TGTGCCAGCAAACTAGCGGCCCCGCCTGGGGAGCAGTACTTC	CASKLAAPPGEQYF
TRBD1	TRBJ1-2	.	TRBV2	TGTGCCAGCAGTGAATGGACAGGGGACTCTAACTATGGCTACACCTTC	CASSEWTGDSNYGYTF
TRBD1	TRBJ1-1	.	TRBV25-1	TGTGCCAGCAGTGAGGGACAGATAAACACTGAAGCTTTCTTT	CASSEGQINTEAFF
.	TRBJ2-7	.	TRBV10-2	TGCGCCAGCGCAGGAGGGGGCTTGGGAAACGAGCAGTACTTC	CASAGGGLGNEQYF
TRBD1	TRBJ1-1	.	TRBV18	TGTGCCAGCTCGCTTAGGACAGGGTCGGAGGGTGAAGCTTTCTTT	CASSLRTGSEGEAFF
TRBD2	TRBJ2-1	.	TRBV4-2	TGTGCCAGCAGCCAAAGAGGGAGGGGAACCGATGAGCAGTTCTTC	CASSQRGRGTDEQFF
TRBD2	TRBJ2-7	.	TRBV7-2	TGTGCCAGCAGCTTAGCGGGGGGGAGCTCCTACGAGCAGTACTTC	CASSLAGGSSYEQYF
TRBD2	TRBJ2-5	.	TRBV27	TGTGCCAGCAGTTTATTCGCCGGGGGGGGCCGTAGAGAGACCCAGTACTTC	CASSLFAGGGRRETQYF
.	TRBJ1-5	.	TRBV28	TGTGCCAGCCTGAGACACGGGGGGAGCAATCAGCCCCAGCATTTT	CASLRHGGSNQPQHF
TRBD2	TRBJ2-7	few	TRBV5-1	TGCGCCAGCAGCCACGGGCCGGGACTAGCGGGAGTGGAGCAGTACTTC	CASSHGPGLAGVEQYF
.	TRBJ2-7	.	TRBV14	TGTGCCAGCAGCCAAGTGGGGCGAAACTACGAGCAGTACTTC	CASSQVGRNYEQYF
TRBD2	TRBJ2-1	once	TRBV7-9	TGTGCCAGCAGCTTTAGTAGCGGGACCTACAATGAGCAGTTCTTC	CASSFSSGTYNEQFF
.	TRBJ1-4	.	TRBV16	TGTGCCAGCAGCCAATCAGGGACTTCGTCTGAAAAACTGTTTTTT	CASSQSGTSSEKLFF
.	TRBJ1-3	.	TRBV21-1	TGTGCCAGCAGCAAACCGGGACAGGGGGCGCAAGGAAACACCATATATTTT	CASSKPGQGAQGNTIYF
TRBD1	TRBJ1-2	.	TRBV10-3	TGTGCCATCAGTGAGGACAGGGCATCTGGCTACACCTTC	CAISEDRASGYTF
.	TRBJ1-4	.	TRBV3-1/TRBV3-2	TGTGCCAGCAGCCACGGCCCGGGGGGGATGGATGAAAAACTGTTTTTT	CASSHGPGGMDEKLFF
TRBD1	TRBJ2-7	once	TRBV28	TGTGCCAGCCCCCCCCTTCCGTGGACAGGGGGGATGGAGCAGTACTTC	CASPPLPWTGGMEQYF
.	TRBJ1-6	.	TRBV10-1	TGCGCCAGCAGTGAGTCCGGCCAGGGGTCACCCCTCCACTTT	CASSESGQGSPLHF
.	TRBJ2-7	.	TRBV27	TGTGCCAGCAGTTTAGCGGGGCCATACGAGCAGTACTTC	CASSLAGPYEQYF
.	TRBJ2-7	.	TRBV5-8	TGTGCCAGCAGCTTTATCGACGAGCAGTACTTC	CASSFIDEQYF
.	TRBJ2-1	.	TRBV14	TGTGCCAGCAGCCCCCTTAGCTCCTACAATGAGCAGTTCTTC	CASSPLSSYNEQFF
TRBD1	TRBJ1-3	.	TRBV28	TGTGCCAGCATGACAGGGGAAAACACCATATATTTT	CASMTGENTIYF
TRBD1	TRBJ2-7	.	TRBV30	TGTGCCTGGTTGACCGGGACAGGGAGGGGCGAGCAGTACTTC	CAWLTGTGRGEQYF
TRBD2	TRBJ2-1	.	TRBV27	TGTGCCAGCAGCACGCCGGGGGGAGGGCCTGGCAATGAGCAGTTCTTC	CASSTPGGGPGNEQFF
.	TRBJ2-7	few	TRBV4-2	TGTGCCAGCGACTCCTTTGGGGGGGCCTCCTACGAGCAGTACTTC	CASDSFGGASYEQYF
TRBD2	TRBJ2-7	.	TRBV30	TGTGCCTGGAGTGTACTAGCGGGAGCCGCTTACGAGCAGTACTTC	CAWSVLAGAAYEQYF
.	TRBJ1-1	.	TRBV20-1	TGCAGTGCTAGTGATATGAACACTGAAGCTTTCTTT	CSASDMNTEAFF
.	TRBJ2-7	.	TRBV1	TGCACCAGCAGCCAAGACGGCGGGAGTACCTACGAGCAGTACTTC	CTSSQDGGSTYEQYF
.	TRBJ2-7	.	TRBV7-2	TGTGCCAGCAGCTTAGGGGCCTCCTACGAGCAGTACTTC	CASSLGASYEQYF
TRBD2	TRBJ2-7	.	TRBV4-2	TGTGCCAGCAGCGAGGACTCCTCGGGGGGGCGCGAGCAGTACTTC	CASSEDSSGGREQYF
.	TRBJ2-1	.	TRBV5-1	TGCGCCAGCAGCTTGGTGGGGGCATACAATGAGCAGTTCTTC	CASSLVGAYNEQFF
TRBD2	TRBJ2-3	.	TRBV6-5	TGTGCCAGCAGTTACTTGGGGCTAGCGGGCACAGATACGCAGTATTTT	CASSYLGLAGTDTQYF
TRBD2	TRBJ2-3	once	TRBV28	TGTGCCAGCAGTCCGAGCCGGACTAGCGGGTCAGATACGCAGTATTTT	CASSPSRTSGSDTQYF